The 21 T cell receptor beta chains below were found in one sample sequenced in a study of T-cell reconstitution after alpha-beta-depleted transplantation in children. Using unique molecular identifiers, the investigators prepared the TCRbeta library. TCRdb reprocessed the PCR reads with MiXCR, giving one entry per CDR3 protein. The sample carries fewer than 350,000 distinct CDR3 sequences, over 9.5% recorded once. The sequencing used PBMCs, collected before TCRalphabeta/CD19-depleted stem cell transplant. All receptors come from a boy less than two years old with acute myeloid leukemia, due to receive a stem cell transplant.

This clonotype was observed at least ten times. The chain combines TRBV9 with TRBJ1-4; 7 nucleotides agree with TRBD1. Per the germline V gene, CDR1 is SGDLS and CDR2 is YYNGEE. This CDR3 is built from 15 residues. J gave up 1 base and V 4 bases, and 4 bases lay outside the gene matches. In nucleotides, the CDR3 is TGTGCCAGCAGCCCTCGACAGGGAACTAATGAAAAACTGTTTTTT. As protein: CASSPRQGTNEKLFF.

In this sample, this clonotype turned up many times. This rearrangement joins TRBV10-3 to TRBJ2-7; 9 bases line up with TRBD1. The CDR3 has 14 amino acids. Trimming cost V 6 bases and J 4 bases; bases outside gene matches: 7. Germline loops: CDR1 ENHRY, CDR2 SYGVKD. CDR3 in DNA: TGTGCCATCAGCGGGACAGGGTCCCGGTACGAGCAGTACTTC. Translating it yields CAISGTGSRYEQYF.

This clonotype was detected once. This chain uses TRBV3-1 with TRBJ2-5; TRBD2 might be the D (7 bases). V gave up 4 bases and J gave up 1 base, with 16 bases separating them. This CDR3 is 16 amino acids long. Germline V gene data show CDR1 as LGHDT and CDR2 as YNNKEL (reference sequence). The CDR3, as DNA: TGTGCCAGCAGCCCCATACAGGGAGGGGCCCAAGAGACCCAGTACTTC. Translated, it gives CASSPIQGGAQETQYF.

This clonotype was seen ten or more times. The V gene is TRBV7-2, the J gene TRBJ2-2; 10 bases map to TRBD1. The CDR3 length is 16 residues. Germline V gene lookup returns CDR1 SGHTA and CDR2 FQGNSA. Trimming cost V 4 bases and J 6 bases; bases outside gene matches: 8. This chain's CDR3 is CASSSPGQGIPGELFF. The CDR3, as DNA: TGTGCCAGCAGCTCACCGGGACAGGGGATTCCCGGGGAGCTGTTTTTT.

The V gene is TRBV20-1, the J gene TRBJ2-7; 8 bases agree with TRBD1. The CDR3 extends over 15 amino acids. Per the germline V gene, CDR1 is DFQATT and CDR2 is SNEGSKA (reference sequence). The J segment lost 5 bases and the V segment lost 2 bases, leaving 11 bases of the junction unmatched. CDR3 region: CSARLRQGAKDEQYF. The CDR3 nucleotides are TGCAGTGCTAGACTGCGCCAGGGGGCGAAGGACGAGCAGTACTTC.

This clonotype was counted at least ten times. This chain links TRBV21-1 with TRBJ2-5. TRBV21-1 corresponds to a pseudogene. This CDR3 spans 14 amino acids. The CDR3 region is CASSPISKKETQYF. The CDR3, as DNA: TGTGCCAGCAGCCCCATCAGTAAAAAAGAGACCCAGTACTTC.

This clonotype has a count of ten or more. The DNA for the CDR3 is TGTGCCAGCAGCTTCGGGAAGTTTTTTGGGGCCAACGTCCTGACTTTC. Translated, it gives CASSFGKFFGANVLTF. The gene calls are TRBV7-3 and TRBJ2-6; D may be TRBD2 (5 bases). The CDR3 extends over 16 amino acids. V lost 3 bases and J lost 3, with 12 bases in between. CDR1 and CDR2 from the germline V gene are SGHTA and FQGTGA.

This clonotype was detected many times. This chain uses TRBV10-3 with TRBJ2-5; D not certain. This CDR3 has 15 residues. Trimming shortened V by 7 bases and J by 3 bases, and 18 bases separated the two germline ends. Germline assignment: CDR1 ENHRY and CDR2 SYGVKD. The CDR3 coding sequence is TGTGCCATCACGAGGACCCGGAGTCCAGAAGAGACCCAGTACTTC. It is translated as CAITRTRSPEETQYF.

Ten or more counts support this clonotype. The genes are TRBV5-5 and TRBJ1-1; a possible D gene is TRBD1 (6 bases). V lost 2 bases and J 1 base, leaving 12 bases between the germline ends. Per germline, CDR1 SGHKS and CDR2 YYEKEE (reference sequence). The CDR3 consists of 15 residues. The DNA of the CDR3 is TGTGCCAGCAGCTTACAGGGTTTGGGGAACACTGAAGCTTTCTTT. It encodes CASSLQGLGNTEAFF.

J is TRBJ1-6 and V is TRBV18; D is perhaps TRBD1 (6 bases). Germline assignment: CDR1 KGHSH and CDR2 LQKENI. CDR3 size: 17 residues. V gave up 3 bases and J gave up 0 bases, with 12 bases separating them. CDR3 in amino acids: CASSPRGGNSYNSPLHF. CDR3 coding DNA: TGTGCCAGCTCACCTCGCGGGGGCAACTCCTATAATTCACCCCTCCACTTT.

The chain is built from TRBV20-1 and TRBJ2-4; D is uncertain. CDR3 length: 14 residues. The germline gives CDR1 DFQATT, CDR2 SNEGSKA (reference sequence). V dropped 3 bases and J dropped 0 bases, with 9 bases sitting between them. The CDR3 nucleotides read TGCAGTGCTAGTGGGCACCTAGCCAAAAACATTCAGTACTTC. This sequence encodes CSASGHLAKNIQYF.

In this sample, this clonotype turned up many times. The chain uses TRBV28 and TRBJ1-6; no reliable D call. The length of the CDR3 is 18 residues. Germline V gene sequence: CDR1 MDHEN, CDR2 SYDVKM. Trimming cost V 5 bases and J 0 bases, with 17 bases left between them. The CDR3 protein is CASSPPIGVSSYNSPLHF. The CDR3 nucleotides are TGTGCCAGCAGTCCTCCGATTGGGGTCAGCTCCTATAATTCACCCCTCCACTTT.

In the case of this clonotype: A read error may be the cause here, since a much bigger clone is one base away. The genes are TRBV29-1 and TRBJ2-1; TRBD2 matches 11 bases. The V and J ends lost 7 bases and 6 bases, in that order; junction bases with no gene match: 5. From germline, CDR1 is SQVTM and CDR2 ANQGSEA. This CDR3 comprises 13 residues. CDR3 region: CSALGLAVNEQFF. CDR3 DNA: TGCAGCGCTCTGGGACTAGCGGTCAATGAGCAGTTCTTC.

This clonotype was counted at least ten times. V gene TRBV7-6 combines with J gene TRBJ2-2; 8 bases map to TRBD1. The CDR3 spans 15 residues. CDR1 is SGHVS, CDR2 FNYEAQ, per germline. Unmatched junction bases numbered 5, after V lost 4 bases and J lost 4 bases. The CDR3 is CASSYSGQVTGELFF. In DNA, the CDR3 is TGTGCCAGCAGCTACTCGGGACAGGTCACCGGGGAGCTGTTTTTT.

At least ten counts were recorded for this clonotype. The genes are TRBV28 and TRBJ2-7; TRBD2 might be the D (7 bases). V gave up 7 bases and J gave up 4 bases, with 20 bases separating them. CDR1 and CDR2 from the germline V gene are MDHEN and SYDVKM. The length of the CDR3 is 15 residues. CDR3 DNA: TGTGCCAGCAACCTGGGGGGGGGGCGAAGGTACGAGCAGTACTTC. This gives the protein CASNLGGGRRYEQYF.

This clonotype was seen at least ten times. DNA for the CDR3: TGTGCCAGCAGCTCTCCCTCGAAACCCACCGGGGAGCTGTTTTTT. Its translation is CASSSPSKPTGELFF. The V gene is TRBV5-5, the J gene TRBJ2-2; the D is unclear. Germline CDR1 SGHKS, CDR2 YYEKEE (reference sequence). The V gene lost 3 bases and the J gene lost 4 bases, with 13 bases spanning the gap. This CDR3 contains 15 residues.

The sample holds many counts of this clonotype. In DNA form, the CDR3 reads TGCGCCAGCAGCAGGCAGGGGGTATCGGAAACTGAAGCTTTCTTT. As protein: CASSRQGVSETEAFF. This sequence joins TRBV5-1 and TRBJ1-1; 7 positions agree with TRBD1. The germline V gene encodes CDR1 SGHRS and CDR2 YFSETQ. This CDR3 comprises 15 residues. With V trimmed by 4 bases and J by 5 bases, 11 bases remained unmatched.

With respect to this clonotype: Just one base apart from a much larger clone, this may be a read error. The CDR3 DNA is TGTGCCAGCAGCTCGGGACAGGGGGGGTGCTCCTACGAGCAGTACTTC. Amino acids: CASSSGQGGCSYEQYF. The rearrangement uses TRBV7-9 and TRBJ2-7; TRBD1 matches 11 bases. Trimming at V came to 4 bases and at J to 0 bases, leaving 5 bases not matched to a gene. This CDR3 comprises 16 residues. CDR1 and CDR2 (germline): SEHNR, FQNEAQ (reference sequence).

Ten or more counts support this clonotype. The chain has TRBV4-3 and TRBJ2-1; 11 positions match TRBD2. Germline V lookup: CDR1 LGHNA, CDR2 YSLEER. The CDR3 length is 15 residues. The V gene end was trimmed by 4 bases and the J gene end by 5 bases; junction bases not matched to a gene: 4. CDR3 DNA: TGCGCCAGCAGCCCCTTAGCGGGAGGGAACAATGAGCAGTTCTTC. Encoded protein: CASSPLAGGNNEQFF.

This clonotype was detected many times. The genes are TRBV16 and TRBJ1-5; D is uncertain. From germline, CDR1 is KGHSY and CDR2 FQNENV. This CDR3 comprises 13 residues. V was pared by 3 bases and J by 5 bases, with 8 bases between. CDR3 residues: CASSQHIHQPQHF. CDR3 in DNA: TGTGCCAGCAGCCAGCATATCCATCAGCCCCAGCATTTT.

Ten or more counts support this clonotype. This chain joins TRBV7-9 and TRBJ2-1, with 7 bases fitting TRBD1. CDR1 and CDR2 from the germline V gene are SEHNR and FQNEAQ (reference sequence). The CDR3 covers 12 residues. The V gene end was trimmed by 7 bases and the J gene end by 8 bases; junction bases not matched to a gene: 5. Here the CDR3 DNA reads TGTGCCAGCACCCTCCAGGGGGATGAGCAGTTCTTC. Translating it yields CASTLQGDEQFF.